This TCR beta chain is from a study of T-cell reconstitution after alpha-beta-depleted transplantation in children. With regard to this clonotype: Its antigen is not known. A junction boundary mismatches the germline segment, possibly from a read error.

A library of TCRbeta sequences, prepared with unique molecular identifiers, was generated. In TCRdb, the PCR reads were re-called with MiXCR into one record per CDR3 protein. The sample holds roughly 310,000 distinct CDR3 sequences, around 25% seen once. Germline CDR1 DFQATT, CDR2 SNEGSKA (reference sequence). This CDR3 comprises 15 residues. Notes on the study in general: Among T cells one year after transplant, newly produced cells accounted for most counts and diversity. Several hundred expanded graft clones reportedly supplied alpha-beta T cells about two months after transplant. Diversity of TCRbeta at day 60 was high in some patients, arising from surviving recipient T cells and thymic progenitors.

The chain is built from TRBV20-1 and TRBJ2-7; weak D call: TRBD2 (5 bases). The clonotype comes from a male patient younger than 18 who had a stem cell transplant for acute lymphoblastic leukemia, so the T cells may come from the graft donor. The source was PBMCs, mostly from graft donor cells, collected 180 days after TCRalphabeta/CD19-depleted stem cell transplant. As DNA, the CDR3 is TGCAGTACTAGAGACACGGCGAAGTTTGCCTACGAGCAGTACTTC. Translation gives CSTRDTAKFAYEQYF.